This T cell receptor beta chain was sequenced during a study of control samples from healthy donors and cancer patients (dated by TCRdb to about 2020). Taken from the germline V gene (reference sequence), the CDR1 and CDR2 loops are MNHEY and SMNVEV. The CDR3 sequence holds 13 residues, the cysteine and phenylalanine included. The sequence is cut down to CDR3 DNA, 39 bases in frame from base 1. V was cut back by 5 bases and J by 7 bases, leaving a gap of 14 bases between them. Receptor libraries were prepared by the immunoSEQ multiplex PCR assay. TCRdb holds this immuneACCESS table with in-frame rearrangements only. Some clones are missing; in checked studies, unresolved V genes explain under half, and the rest has no known cause. This sample has some 120,000 clones in its table, and about 92% of those were observed once. About 0.6% of the sample belongs to the ten largest clones. On this clone: Its antigen is currently not known. Per-base quality was not reported, and no clone a single base away is much larger than it.

Sequencing was carried out using PBMCs. The source of this sequence is an elderly man with head and neck cancer. Rearrangement joined TRBV27 to TRBJ1-1; TRBD1 is a weak D gene call, 6 bases matching. The CDR3 protein: CASSRLGAFEAFF. At the DNA level, the sequence is TGTGCCAGCAGTCGGTTGGGGGCCTTTGAAGCTTTCTTT.